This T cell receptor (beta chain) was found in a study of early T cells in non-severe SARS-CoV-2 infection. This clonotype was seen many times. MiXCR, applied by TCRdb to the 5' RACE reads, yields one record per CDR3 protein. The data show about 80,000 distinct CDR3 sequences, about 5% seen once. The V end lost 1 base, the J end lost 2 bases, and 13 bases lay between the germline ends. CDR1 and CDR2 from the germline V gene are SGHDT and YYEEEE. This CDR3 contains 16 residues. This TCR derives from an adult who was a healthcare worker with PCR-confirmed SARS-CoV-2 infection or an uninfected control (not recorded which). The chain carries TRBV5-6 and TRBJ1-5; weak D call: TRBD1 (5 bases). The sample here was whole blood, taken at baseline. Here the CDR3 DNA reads TGTGCCAGCAGCTTGAGTGGGACGACGGGCAATCAGCCCCAGCATTTT. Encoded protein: CASSLSGTTGNQPQHF.